This T cell receptor (beta chain) was obtained from a study of cytomegalovirus exposure and HLA in healthy donors. Turning to the study itself: Both the approximately 130 validation repertoires and the roughly 700 first-cohort repertoires used the same platform, as reported by a later analysis.

Overall study results and limits: The classifier, whose performance was assessed in both the original and validation cohorts, reportedly diagnosed cytomegalovirus status with high specificity and sensitivity.

The donors were in the roughly 110-subject validation cohort, distinct from the approximately 700-subject first cohort. Points on this clone: As yet, its antigen is unknown.

The method was immunoSEQ multiplex PCR; TCRdb's version includes in-frame clones alone and lacks a portion of them. Found here are about 160,000 clones, roughly nine tenths of them singletons; the top ten hold 4.5% to 7%. The CDR3 has 16 amino acids. The germline V and J ends were trimmed by 8 bases and 6 bases, with 26 bases remaining between them. CDR1 is LNHNV, CDR2 YYDKDF, per germline (reference sequence). This TCR was recovered from a woman younger than 45 in good health and CMV-seronegative. This sequence joins TRBV15 and TRBJ2-7; weak D call: TRBD2 (7 bases). Sample: PBMCs. In DNA form, the CDR3 reads TGTGCCACCGGAAGGGGGGGAGGACAGACTCTTACCGAGCAGTACTTC. This translates into CATGRGGGQTLTEQYF.